Reported below is one TCR beta chain. Its antigen is as yet unknown. This sample stems from a study of Ad26.COV2.S vaccination and SARS-CoV-2 variants. For the study at large: Among those in the COV1001 Ad26.COV2.S trial arm was the donor.

The ends were cut back, 8 bases at V and 2 bases at J, with 12 bases in the middle. The V gene's germline CDR1 is SGHTA and CDR2 FQGNSA. The CDR3 has 13 amino acids. The treatment is: around 19 received Ad26.COV2.S at low or high dose, single or two shots; about 5 received placebo; per-sample allocation not given. Day 63 after the first vaccine or placebo injection was the time point for sampling. An Ad26 vector carrying the Wuhan-strain SARS-CoV-2 spike served as the vaccine. The table came from immunoSEQ multiplex PCR; TCRdb's copy has only in-frame clones and leaves some out. The sample records about 440,000 clones, roughly 88% being singletons. Overall study results and limits: Placebo recipients showed lower spike-specific TCR breadth than vaccinees.

This clonotype was obtained from a person between 18 and 65 years old who received the Ad26.COV2.S COVID-19 vaccine or a placebo. Sequencing used peripheral blood, obtained in a trial of Ad26.COV2.S vaccine versus placebo. V usage is TRBV7-2 and J usage is TRBJ2-5; no clear D. As DNA, the CDR3 is TGTGCCAGCTGCTGGCGGCAACAAGAGACCCAGTACTTC. Translated: CASCWRQQETQYF.